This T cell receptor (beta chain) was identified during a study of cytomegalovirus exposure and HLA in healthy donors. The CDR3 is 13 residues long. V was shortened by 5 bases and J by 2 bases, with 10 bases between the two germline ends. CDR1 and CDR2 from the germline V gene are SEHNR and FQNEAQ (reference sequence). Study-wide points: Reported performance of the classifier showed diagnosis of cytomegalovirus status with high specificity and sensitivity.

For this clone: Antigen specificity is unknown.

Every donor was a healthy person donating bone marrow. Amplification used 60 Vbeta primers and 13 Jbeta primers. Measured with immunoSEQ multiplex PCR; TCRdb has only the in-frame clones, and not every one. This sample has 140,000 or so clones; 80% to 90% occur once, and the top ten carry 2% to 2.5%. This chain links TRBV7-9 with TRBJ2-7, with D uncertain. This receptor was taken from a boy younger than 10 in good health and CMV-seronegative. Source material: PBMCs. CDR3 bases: TGTGCCAGCAGCCAGACTCGAACCTACGAGCAGTACTTC. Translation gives CASSQTRTYEQYF.